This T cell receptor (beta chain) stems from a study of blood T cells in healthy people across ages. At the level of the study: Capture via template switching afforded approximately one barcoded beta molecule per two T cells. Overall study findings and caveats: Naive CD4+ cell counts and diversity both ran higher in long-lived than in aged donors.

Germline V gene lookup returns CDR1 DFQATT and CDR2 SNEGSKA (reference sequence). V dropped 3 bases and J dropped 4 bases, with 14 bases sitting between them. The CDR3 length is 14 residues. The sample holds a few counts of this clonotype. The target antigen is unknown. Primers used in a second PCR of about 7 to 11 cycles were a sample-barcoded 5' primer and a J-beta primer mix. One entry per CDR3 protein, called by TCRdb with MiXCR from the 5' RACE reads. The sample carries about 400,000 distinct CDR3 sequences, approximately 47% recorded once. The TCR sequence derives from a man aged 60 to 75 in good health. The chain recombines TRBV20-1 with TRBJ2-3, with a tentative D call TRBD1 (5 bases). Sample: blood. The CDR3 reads CSARANRLSDTQYF. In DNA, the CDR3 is TGCAGTGCTAGGGCGAACAGGTTATCAGATACGCAGTATTTT.